This T cell receptor (beta chain) was captured in a study of neoadjuvant anti-PD-1 for oral cavity cancer. Turning to the study itself: Non-progressing patients received a fourth nivolumab dose near day 43, then surgery on days 50-56.

Method: immunoSEQ multiplex PCR; TCRdb's copy keeps in-frame clones and lacks some. Of fewer than 8,500 clones detected, 76% appear once; the ten largest clones hold around 3.5%. Per germline, CDR1 KGHSH and CDR2 LQKENI. The CDR3 length is 13 residues. The ends were cut back, 0 bases at V and 0 bases at J, with 2 bases in the middle. The specimen comprised PBMCs, sampled before nivolumab (anti-PD-1) treatment. J is TRBJ1-2 and V is TRBV18, with D unclear. The source is a person between 40 and 80 years old with oral cavity squamous cell carcinoma. CDR3 protein: CASSPPSNYGYTF. DNA of the CDR3: TGTGCCAGCTCACCACCGTCTAACTATGGCTACACCTTC.